Below, 12 T cell receptor beta chains from the same sample are listed, as sequenced in a study of blood T cell repertoires in COVID-19. Generated by immunoSEQ multiplex PCR, the TCRdb table keeps only in-frame clones and is missing some. The profile shows roughly 120,000 clones, 70% to 90% of them singletons. Specimen: peripheral blood. These receptors were obtained from an older woman with acute or convalescent COVID-19.

This chain joins TRBV11-3 and TRBJ2-5; D perhaps matches TRBD1 (5 bases). Germline CDR1 SGHNT, CDR2 YENEEA. V dropped 1 base and J dropped 5 bases, with 20 bases sitting between them. The CDR3 consists of 17 residues. The chain's CDR3 is CASSLGRGIGPRETQYF. CDR3 bases: TGTGCCAGCAGCTTAGGAAGGGGAATAGGGCCGCGGGAGACCCAGTACTTC.

The chain combines TRBV7-8 with TRBJ1-5; a possible D gene is TRBD1 (6 bases). Trimming removed 4 bases at V and 9 bases at J, with 34 bases between. This CDR3 spans 20 amino acids. From germline, CDR1 is SGHVS and CDR2 FQNEAQ. The CDR3 DNA is TGTGCCAGCAGCTCAACTCGCGGGTGGATCGAAGGGGGTTCTTCCCGGCCCCAGCATTTT. Translated: CASSSTRGWIEGGSSRPQHF.

The V gene is TRBV14, the J gene TRBJ2-7, with D tentatively TRBD1 (6 bases). This CDR3 is 14 amino acids long. Looked up from germline, CDR1 is SGHDN and CDR2 is FVKESK. V lost 4 bases to trimming and J lost 3 bases, with 13 bases between them. In DNA, the CDR3 is TGTGCCAGCAGCCCGGACAGCCAGCGCTACGAGCAGTACTTC. Amino acids: CASSPDSQRYEQYF.

J is TRBJ1-2 and V is TRBV7-2; 12 nucleotides align to TRBD1. The germline V gene encodes CDR1 SGHTA and CDR2 FQGNSA. The CDR3 totals 16 residues. J lost 6 bases, V lost 3 bases, and 8 bases had no gene match. This chain's CDR3 is CASSFGTGGGFDGYTF. Written as DNA, the CDR3 is TGTGCCAGCAGCTTCGGGACAGGGGGCGGTTTCGATGGCTACACCTTC.

This clone appeared a single time. This chain links TRBV20-1 with TRBJ2-7, with 8 nucleotides matching TRBD2. Germline CDR1 and CDR2: DFQATT and SNEGSKA (reference sequence). The trim removed 3 bases at V and 4 bases at J, leaving 11 bases unmatched. The CDR3 sequence is 15 residues long. This CDR3 reads CSASYGTRGIYEQYF. CDR3 in DNA: TGCAGTGCTAGTTACGGGACTAGAGGAATTTACGAGCAGTACTTC.

The rearrangement joins TRBV3-1 (or the pseudogene TRBV3-2) to TRBJ2-7, with 8 bases matching TRBD2. V lost 2 bases, J lost 2 bases, and 5 bases stayed unmatched. Germline V gene sequence: CDR1 LGHDT, CDR2 YNNKEL (reference sequence). The CDR3 is 15 residues long. Here the CDR3 reads CASSQRSGRAYEQYF. CDR3 DNA sequence: TGTGCCAGCAGCCAAAGGTCCGGGAGGGCCTACGAGCAGTACTTC.

The V call is TRBV4-2, the J call TRBJ1-5; D unclear. In germline, CDR1 is LGHNA, CDR2 YNFKEQ. Trimming removed 1 base at V and 3 bases at J, with 4 bases between. This CDR3 region has 13 residues. CDR3: CASSQANNQPQHF. In nucleotides, the CDR3 is TGTGCCAGCAGCCAAGCCAACAATCAGCCCCAGCATTTT.

This sequence joins TRBV19 and TRBJ2-1; no reliable D call. Germline V lookup: CDR1 LNHDA, CDR2 SQIVND (reference sequence). The CDR3 sequence is 13 residues long. Deletions cut 5 bases from V and 9 bases from J, with 14 bases between. CDR3 sequence reads: CASSPRSLSEQFF. In DNA, the CDR3 is TGTGCCAGTAGTCCAAGGAGTTTGTCTGAGCAGTTCTTC.

This rearrangement joins TRBV18 to TRBJ1-1; D not resolved. Germline CDR1 and CDR2: KGHSH and LQKENI. Trimming left V 2 bases short and J 0 bases short, with 7 bases between. CDR3 length: 14 amino acids. CDR3 in DNA: TGTGCCAGCTCACCAGAGACAATGAACACTGAAGCTTTCTTT. This encodes CASSPETMNTEAFF.

This chain links TRBV2 with TRBJ1-3; the D gene is possibly TRBD1 (5 bases). Germline-derived CDR1 and CDR2 are SNHLY and FYNNEI. This CDR3 comprises 14 residues. Trimming removed 6 bases from V and 5 bases from J, with 14 bases in between. The CDR3 here is CASSGTRGRNTIYF. The CDR3 coding sequence is TGTGCCAGCAGCGGGACTCGAGGGAGAAACACCATATATTTT.

The rearrangement uses TRBV18 and TRBJ2-5; 13 bases agree with TRBD2. V dropped 3 bases and J dropped 5; count of bases not matched to a gene: 6. Germline CDR1 is KGHSH and CDR2 is LQKENI. The CDR3 spans 16 residues. CDR3 coding DNA: TGTGCCAGCTCACCCTCACTAGCGGGGGGGCCGGAGACCCAGTACTTC. Its protein is CASSPSLAGGPETQYF.

The chain recombines TRBV3-1 (or the pseudogene TRBV3-2) with TRBJ1-2; D unresolved. V was trimmed by 4 bases and J by 4 bases, leaving 10 bases between them. CDR3 length: 13 residues. CDR1 and CDR2 (germline): LGHDT, YNNKEL (reference sequence). CDR3 in DNA: TGTGCCAGCAGCCCCCGATGGGCCTATGGCTACACCTTC. Amino acid sequence: CASSPRWAYGYTF.